The TCR beta chain under discussion was sequenced for a study of CD8 T cells in Susac syndrome. Reverse transcription of 0.5 to 1 ug RNA was performed with random hexamers. TCRdb re-called the immunoSEQ multiplex PCR reads with MiXCR, one entry per CDR3 protein. The table lists hundreds of thousands of distinct CDR3 sequences, about 82% of them singletons. Remarks on this clonotype: Germline is not matched at one junction end, which may reflect a read error.

Germline lookup yields CDR1 DFQATT and CDR2 SNEGSKA (reference sequence). The CDR3 runs to 15 residues. Peripheral blood CD8+ and CD4+ T cells were profiled by TCR beta sequencing. The multiple sclerosis controls, all treatment-naive patients, had relapsing-remitting disease that was stable or active. The V and J genes are TRBV20-1 and TRBJ2-1; D is tentatively TRBD1 or TRBD2 (5 bases each). Sequencing input: CD8+ T cells from PBMCs. The TCR originated in a human donor with multiple sclerosis. CDR3 DNA sequence: TGCTGTGCTAGGGCAGGGACGCCAGGCTACAATGAGCAGTTCTTC. Its translation: CCARAGTPGYNEQFF.